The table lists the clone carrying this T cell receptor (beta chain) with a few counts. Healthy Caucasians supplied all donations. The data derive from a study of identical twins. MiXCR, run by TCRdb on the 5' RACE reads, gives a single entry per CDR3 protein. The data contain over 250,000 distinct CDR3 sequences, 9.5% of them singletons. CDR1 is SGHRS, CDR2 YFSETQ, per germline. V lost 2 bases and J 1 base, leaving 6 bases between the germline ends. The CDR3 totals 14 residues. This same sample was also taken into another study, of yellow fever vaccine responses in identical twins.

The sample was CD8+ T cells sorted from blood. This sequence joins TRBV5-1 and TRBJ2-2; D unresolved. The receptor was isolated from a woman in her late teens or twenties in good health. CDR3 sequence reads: CASSFRQNTGELFF. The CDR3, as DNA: TGCGCCAGCAGCTTCCGCCAGAACACCGGGGAGCTGTTTTTT.